Listed here are 6 T cell receptor beta chains from one sample, sequenced in a study of T cell responses to AZD1222 COVID-19 vaccine. Sequencing was performed with immunoSEQ multiplex PCR; in TCRdb, only in-frame clones are kept and a portion is missing. The repertoire holds some 150,000 clones, with about 90% as singletons. The sequencing here drew on peripheral blood, taken on day 0 of AZD1222 vaccination. Receptor source: an adult in good health.

The rearrangement uses TRBV7-9 and TRBJ2-5; D possibly corresponds to TRBD2 (6 bases). The germline V gene encodes CDR1 SEHNR and CDR2 FQNEAQ (reference sequence). V lost 5 bases, J lost 5 bases, and 15 bases lay in between. The CDR3 is 14 residues long. The CDR3 DNA follows: TGTGCCAGCAGCCGTCTAGAGAGCGGGGAGACCCAGTACTTC. Translating gives CASSRLESGETQYF.

The V and J genes are TRBV28 and TRBJ1-4; tentatively, D is TRBD1 (5 bases). Germline V CDR1 and CDR2: MDHEN, SYDVKM. The CDR3 has 14 amino acids. The germline V and J ends were trimmed by 6 bases and 8 bases, with 16 bases remaining between them. The CDR3 loop reads CASRPGDGGEKLFF. CDR3 coding DNA: TGTGCCAGCAGACCGGGGGACGGGGGGGAAAAACTGTTTTTT.

This chain uses TRBV19 with TRBJ1-2, with D possibly being TRBD1 (6 bases). The CDR3 has 12 residues. Trimming cost V 5 bases and J 6 bases, with 10 bases left between them. The germline V gene has CDR1 LNHDA and CDR2 SQIVND (reference sequence). The CDR3 nucleotides read TGTGCCAGTAGTGGGACAACCCATGGCTACACCTTC. Amino acid sequence: CASSGTTHGYTF.

The chain employs TRBV5-1 and TRBJ2-7, with D perhaps TRBD2 (5 bases). In germline, CDR1 is SGHRS, CDR2 YFSETQ. Trimming removed 2 bases at V and 9 bases at J, with 21 bases between. This CDR3 contains 15 residues. The CDR3 region has the DNA TGCGCCAGCAGCTTAGGCAGCCCTGGGAGCCCGGGGCAGTACTTC. It is translated as CASSLGSPGSPGQYF.

The chain has TRBV6-5 and TRBJ1-2; TRBD1 might be the D (6 bases). This CDR3 region has 13 residues. Germline CDR1 reads MNHEY; CDR2 reads SVGAGI. Between the trimmed V and J ends, which lost 7 bases and 2 bases, there was a span of 11 bases. CDR3 loop: CASTQGGNYGYTF. CDR3 sequence (DNA): TGTGCCAGCACTCAAGGGGGAAACTATGGCTACACCTTC.

V gene TRBV18 combines with J gene TRBJ1-2, with D tentatively TRBD1 (5 bases). The CDR3 totals 18 residues. The germline V gene encodes CDR1 KGHSH and CDR2 LQKENI. The V gene lost 5 bases and the J gene lost 7 bases, with 29 bases spanning the gap. In DNA, the CDR3 is TGTGCCAGCTCAAGTGATATCTTTGGCCGGACATCCGTGGGTGGCTACACCTTC. This gives the protein CASSSDIFGRTSVGGYTF.